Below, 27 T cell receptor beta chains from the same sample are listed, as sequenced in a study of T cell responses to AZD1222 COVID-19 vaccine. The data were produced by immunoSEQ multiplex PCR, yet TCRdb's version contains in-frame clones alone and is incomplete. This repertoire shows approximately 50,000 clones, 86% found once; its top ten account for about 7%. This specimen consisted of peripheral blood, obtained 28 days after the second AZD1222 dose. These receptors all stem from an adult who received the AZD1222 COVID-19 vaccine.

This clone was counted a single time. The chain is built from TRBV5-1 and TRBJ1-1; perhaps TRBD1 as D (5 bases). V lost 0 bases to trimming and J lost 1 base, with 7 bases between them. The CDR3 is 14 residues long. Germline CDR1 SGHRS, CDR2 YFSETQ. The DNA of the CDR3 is TGCGCCAGCAGCTTGGGACAGACGAACACTGAAGCTTTCTTT. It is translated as CASSLGQTNTEAFF.

The CDR3 coding sequence is TGTGCCAGCAGCTTGGGGGGGGGCGAAGGTAGTCAGCCCCAGCATTTT. This sequence encodes CASSLGGGEGSQPQHF. The chain recombines TRBV5-4 with TRBJ1-5, with D possibly TRBD1 on 6 matching bases. This CDR3 has 16 residues. Germline lookup yields CDR1 SGHNT and CDR2 YYREEE (reference sequence). V lost 0 bases and J lost 6, with 16 bases in between. The variable domain in full, completed from reference TRBV5-4 and TRBJ1-5, reads ETGVTQSPTHLIKTRGQQVTLRCSSQSGHNTVSWYQQALGQGPQFIFQYYREEENGRGNFPPRFSGLQFPNYSSELNVNALELDDSALYLCASSLGGGEGSQPQHFGDGTRLSIL.

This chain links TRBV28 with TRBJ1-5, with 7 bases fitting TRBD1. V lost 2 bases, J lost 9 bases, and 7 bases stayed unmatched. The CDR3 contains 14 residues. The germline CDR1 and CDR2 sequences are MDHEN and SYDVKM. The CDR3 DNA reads TGTGCCAGCAGTTTAGCTAGGGGGCGCCTGCCCCAGCATTTT. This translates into CASSLARGRLPQHF.

In DNA form, the CDR3 reads TGTGCCAGCAGTTGGGGACGGAGCACAGATACGCAGTATTTT. It is translated as CASSWGRSTDTQYF. The rearrangement uses TRBV27 and TRBJ2-3; D tentatively reads TRBD1 or TRBD2 (5 bases each). With 4 bases removed from V and 0 bases from J, the gap between germline ends came to 8 bases. This CDR3 comprises 14 residues. Per germline, CDR1 MNHEY and CDR2 SMNVEV (reference sequence).

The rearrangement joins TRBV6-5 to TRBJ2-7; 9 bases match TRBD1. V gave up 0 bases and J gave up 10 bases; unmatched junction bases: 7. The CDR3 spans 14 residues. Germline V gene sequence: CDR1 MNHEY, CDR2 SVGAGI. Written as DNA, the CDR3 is TGTGCCAGCAGTTACTCGATAGGGACAGGGTACCAGTACTTC. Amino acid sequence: CASSYSIGTGYQYF.

The chain's CDR3 is CASRRQVDVSNSPLHF. For the CDR3, the DNA is TGTGCCAGCAGGCGCCAAGTGGACGTTAGCAATTCACCCCTCCACTTT. The V gene is TRBV6-6, the J gene TRBJ1-6; D gene ambiguous. Between the trimmed V and J ends, which lost 6 bases and 7 bases, there was a span of 19 bases. The CDR3 extends over 16 amino acids. Germline CDR1 reads MNHNY; CDR2 reads SVGAGI (reference sequence).

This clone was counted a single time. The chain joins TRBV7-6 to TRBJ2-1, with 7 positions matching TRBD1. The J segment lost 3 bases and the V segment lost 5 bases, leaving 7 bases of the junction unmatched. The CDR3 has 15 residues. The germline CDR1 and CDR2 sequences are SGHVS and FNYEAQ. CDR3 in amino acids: CASSTTGAFYNEQFF. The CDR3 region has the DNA TGTGCCAGCAGCACCACAGGGGCTTTCTACAATGAGCAGTTCTTC. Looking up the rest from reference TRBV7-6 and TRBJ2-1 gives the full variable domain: GAGVSQSPRYKVTKRGQDVALRCDPISGHVSLYWYRQALGQGPEFLTYFNYEAQQDKSGLPNDRFSAERPEGSISTLTIQRTEQRDSAMYRCASSTTGAFYNEQFFGPGTRLTVL.

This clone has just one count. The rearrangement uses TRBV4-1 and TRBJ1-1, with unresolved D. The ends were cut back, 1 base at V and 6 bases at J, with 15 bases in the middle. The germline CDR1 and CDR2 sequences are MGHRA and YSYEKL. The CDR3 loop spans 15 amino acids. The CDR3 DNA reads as TGCGCCAGCAGCCAAGGGGCTGCCGGGATTCCTGAAGCTTTCTTT. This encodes CASSQGAAGIPEAFF.

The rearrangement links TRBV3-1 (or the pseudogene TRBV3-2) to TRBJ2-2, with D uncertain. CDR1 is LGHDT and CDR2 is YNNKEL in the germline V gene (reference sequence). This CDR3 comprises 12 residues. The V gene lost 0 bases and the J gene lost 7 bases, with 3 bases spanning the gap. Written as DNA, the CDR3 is TGTGCCAGCAGCCAAGAACGCGGGGAGCTGTTTTTT. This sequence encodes CASSQERGELFF.

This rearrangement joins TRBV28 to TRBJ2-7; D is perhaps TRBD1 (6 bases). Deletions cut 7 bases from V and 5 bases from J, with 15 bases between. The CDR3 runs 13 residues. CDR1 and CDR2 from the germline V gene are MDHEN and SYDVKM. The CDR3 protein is CASNKAGAHEQYF. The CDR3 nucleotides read TGTGCCAGCAATAAGGCAGGGGCCCACGAGCAGTACTTC.

The chain's CDR3 is CASSPVGYQETQYF. In DNA, the CDR3 is TGTGCCAGCTCACCAGTCGGTTACCAAGAGACCCAGTACTTC. The chain employs TRBV18 and TRBJ2-5, with D unclear. Trimming took 2 bases from V and 0 from J, leaving 7 bases between them. Germline V lookup: CDR1 KGHSH, CDR2 LQKENI. The CDR3 runs to 14 residues.

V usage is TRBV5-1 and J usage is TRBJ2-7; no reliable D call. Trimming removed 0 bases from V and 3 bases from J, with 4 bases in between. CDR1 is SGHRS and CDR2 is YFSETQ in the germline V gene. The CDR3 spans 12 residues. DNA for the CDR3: TGCGCCAGCAGCTTGGGCAACTACGAGCAGTACTTC. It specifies CASSLGNYEQYF. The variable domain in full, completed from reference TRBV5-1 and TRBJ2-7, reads KAGVTQTPRYLIKTRGQQVTLSCSPISGHRSVSWYQQTPGQGLQFLFEYFSETQRNKGNFPGRFSGRQFSNSRSEMNVSTLELGDSALYLCASSLGNYEQYFGPGTRLTVT.

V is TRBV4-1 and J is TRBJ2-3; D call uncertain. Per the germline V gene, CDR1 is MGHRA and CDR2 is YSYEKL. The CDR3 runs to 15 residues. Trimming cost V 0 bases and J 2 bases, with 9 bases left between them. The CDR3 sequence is CASSQEKGYTDTQYF. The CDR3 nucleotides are TGCGCCAGCAGCCAAGAAAAGGGTTACACAGATACGCAGTATTTT.

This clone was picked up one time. The CDR3 sequence: CASSLSNEQFF. The CDR3 nucleotides read TGTGCCAGCAGCCTCTCCAATGAGCAGTTCTTC. The chain has TRBV28 and TRBJ2-1; D unresolved. Per the germline V gene, CDR1 is MDHEN and CDR2 is SYDVKM. CDR3 size: 11 residues. V dropped 6 bases and J dropped 6 bases, with 6 bases sitting between them.

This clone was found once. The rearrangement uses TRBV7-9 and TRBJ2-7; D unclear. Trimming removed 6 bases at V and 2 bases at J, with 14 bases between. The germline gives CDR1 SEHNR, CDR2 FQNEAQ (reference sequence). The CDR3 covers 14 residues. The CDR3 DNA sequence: TGTGCCAGCAGGCCTCCGGGTGTTCCCTACGAGCAGTACTTC. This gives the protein CASRPPGVPYEQYF.

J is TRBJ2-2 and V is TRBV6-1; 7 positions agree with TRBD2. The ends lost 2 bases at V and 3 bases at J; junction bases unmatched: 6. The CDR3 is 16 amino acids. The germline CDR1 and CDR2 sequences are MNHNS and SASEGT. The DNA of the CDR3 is TGTGCCAGCAGTGAACGTGGCGGGAGAGACACCGGGGAGCTGTTTTTT. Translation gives CASSERGGRDTGELFF.

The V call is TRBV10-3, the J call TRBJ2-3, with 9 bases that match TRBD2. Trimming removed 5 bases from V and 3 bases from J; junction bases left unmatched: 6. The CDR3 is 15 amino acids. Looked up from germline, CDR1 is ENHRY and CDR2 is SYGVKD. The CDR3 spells CAISLTSGRTDTQYF. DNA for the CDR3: TGTGCCATCAGTCTTACTAGCGGGCGAACAGATACGCAGTATTTT.

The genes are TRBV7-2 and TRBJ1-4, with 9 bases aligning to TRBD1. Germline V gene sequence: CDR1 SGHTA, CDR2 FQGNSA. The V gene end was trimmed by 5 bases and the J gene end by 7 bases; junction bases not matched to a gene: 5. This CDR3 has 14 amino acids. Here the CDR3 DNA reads TGTGCCAGCAGCACAGGACAGGGGAGTGAAAAACTGTTTTTT. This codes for CASSTGQGSEKLFF.

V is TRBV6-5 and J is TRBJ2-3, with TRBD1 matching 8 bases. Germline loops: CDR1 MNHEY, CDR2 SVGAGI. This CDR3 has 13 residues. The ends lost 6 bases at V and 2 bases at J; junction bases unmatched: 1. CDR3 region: CASRTGVTDTQYF. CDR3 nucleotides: TGTGCCAGCAGGACAGGGGTCACAGATACGCAGTATTTT.

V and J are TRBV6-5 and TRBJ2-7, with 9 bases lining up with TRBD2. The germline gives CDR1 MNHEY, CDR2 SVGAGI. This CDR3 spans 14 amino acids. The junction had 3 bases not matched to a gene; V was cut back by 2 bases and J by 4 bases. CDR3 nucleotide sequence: TGTGCCAGCAGTTACGATAGCGGGAGTTACGAGCAGTACTTC. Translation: CASSYDSGSYEQYF.

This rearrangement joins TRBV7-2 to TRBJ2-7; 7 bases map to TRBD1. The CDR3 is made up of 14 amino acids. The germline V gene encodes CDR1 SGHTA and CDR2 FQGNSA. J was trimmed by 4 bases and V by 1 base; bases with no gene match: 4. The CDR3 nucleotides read TGTGCCAGCAGCTTAGTACAGGGGTCATACGAGCAGTACTTC. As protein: CASSLVQGSYEQYF.

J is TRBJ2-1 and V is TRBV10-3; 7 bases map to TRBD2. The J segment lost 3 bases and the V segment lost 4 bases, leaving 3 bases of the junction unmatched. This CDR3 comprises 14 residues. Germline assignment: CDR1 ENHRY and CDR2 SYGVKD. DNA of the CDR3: TGTGCCATCAGTGGCTCTAGCGGCTACAATGAGCAGTTCTTC. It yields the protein CAISGSSGYNEQFF.

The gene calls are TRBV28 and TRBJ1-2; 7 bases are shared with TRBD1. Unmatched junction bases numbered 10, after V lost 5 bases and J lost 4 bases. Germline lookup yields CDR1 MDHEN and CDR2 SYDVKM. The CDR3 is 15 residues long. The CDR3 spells CASSQRQGWGYGYTF. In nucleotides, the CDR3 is TGTGCCAGCAGTCAACGACAGGGATGGGGCTATGGCTACACCTTC.

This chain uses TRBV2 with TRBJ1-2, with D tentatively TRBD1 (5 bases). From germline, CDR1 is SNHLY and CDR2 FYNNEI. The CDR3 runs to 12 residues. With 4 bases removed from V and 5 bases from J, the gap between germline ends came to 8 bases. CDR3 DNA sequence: TGTGCCAGCAGTGGTGGGGGGTATGGCTACACCTTC. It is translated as CASSGGGYGYTF.

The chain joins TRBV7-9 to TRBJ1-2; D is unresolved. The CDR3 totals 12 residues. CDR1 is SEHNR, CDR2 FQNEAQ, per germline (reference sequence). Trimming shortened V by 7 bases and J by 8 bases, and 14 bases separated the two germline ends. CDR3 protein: CASTPGLEGYTF. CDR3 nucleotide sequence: TGTGCCAGCACCCCAGGCCTTGAGGGCTACACCTTC.

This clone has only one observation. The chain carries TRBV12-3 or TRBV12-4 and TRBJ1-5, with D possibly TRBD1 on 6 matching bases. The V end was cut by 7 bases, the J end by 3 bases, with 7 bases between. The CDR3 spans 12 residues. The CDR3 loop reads CASTGDNQPQHF. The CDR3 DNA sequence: TGTGCCAGCACAGGGGACAATCAGCCCCAGCATTTT.

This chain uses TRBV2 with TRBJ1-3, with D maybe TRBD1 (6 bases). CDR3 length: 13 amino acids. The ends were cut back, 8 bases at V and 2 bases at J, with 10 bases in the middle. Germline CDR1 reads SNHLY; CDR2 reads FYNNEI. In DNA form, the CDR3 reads TGTGCCAGCGGTAAGGGGGCTGGAAACACCATATATTTT. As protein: CASGKGAGNTIYF.